Below are 11 T cell receptor beta chains sequenced from a single sample in a study of T cell responses to AZD1222 COVID-19 vaccine. Measured with immunoSEQ multiplex PCR; TCRdb has only the in-frame clones, and not every one. The sample yields some 86,000 clones, 80% seen once. This sample comprised peripheral blood, obtained on day 0 of AZD1222 vaccination. These receptors all come from an adult in good health.

The chain joins TRBV2 to TRBJ2-6, with 7 positions matching TRBD1. Trimming at V came to 2 bases and at J to 2 bases, leaving 3 bases not matched to a gene. The CDR3 consists of 16 residues. Germline loops: CDR1 SNHLY, CDR2 FYNNEI. The DNA of the CDR3 is TGTGCCAGCAGTGAAAATAGGGGGCCTGGGGCCAACGTCCTGACTTTC. Its protein product is CASSENRGPGANVLTF.

The rearrangement links TRBV5-1 to TRBJ1-2; 9 bases map to TRBD1. The junction had 12 bases not matched to a gene; V was cut back by 4 bases and J by 8 bases. Looked up from germline, CDR1 is SGHRS and CDR2 is YFSETQ. The CDR3 extends over 15 amino acids. The CDR3 sequence: CASSRGPGTGTGYTF. In nucleotides, the CDR3 is TGCGCCAGCAGCCGTGGCCCCGGGACAGGGACCGGCTACACCTTC.

The chain uses TRBV4-2 and TRBJ1-2, with 7 bases aligning to TRBD1. CDR3 size: 16 residues. V dropped 2 bases and J dropped 2; count of bases not matched to a gene: 8. Per germline, CDR1 LGHNA and CDR2 YNFKEQ. The CDR3 sequence is CASSQSRTGLNYGYTF. DNA for the CDR3: TGTGCCAGCAGCCAAAGTCGGACAGGTTTAAACTATGGCTACACCTTC.

J is TRBJ1-1 and V is TRBV4-1; the D is unclear. In germline, CDR1 is MGHRA, CDR2 YSYEKL. The CDR3 contains 16 residues. V gave up 0 bases and J gave up 0 bases, with 11 bases separating them. The CDR3 protein is CASSQEGSGMNTEAFF. Here the CDR3 DNA reads TGCGCCAGCAGCCAAGAAGGGAGTGGGATGAACACTGAAGCTTTCTTT.

The V and J genes are TRBV27 and TRBJ1-5; D is possibly TRBD1 (6 bases). Trimming took off 6 bases at V and 2 bases at J, with 11 bases between the two ends. Germline assignment: CDR1 MNHEY and CDR2 SMNVEV (reference sequence). The CDR3 covers 14 residues. The CDR3, as DNA: TGTGCCAGCAGCCTCCGACAGGGCAATCAGCCCCAGCATTTT. As protein: CASSLRQGNQPQHF.

This clone occurred a few times. This chain connects TRBV3-1 (or the pseudogene TRBV3-2) to TRBJ1-1; 10 bases agree with TRBD1. CDR1 LGHDT and CDR2 YNNKEL come from the germline V gene (reference sequence). The CDR3 runs to 13 residues. Germline trimming cut 5 bases from V and 6 bases from J; bases unmatched to any gene: 3. The CDR3 bases are TGTGCCAGCAGCGTAGGGACAGGGGCTGAAGCTTTCTTT. Translation: CASSVGTGAEAFF.

This sequence joins TRBV4-1 and TRBJ1-2; D is perhaps TRBD1 (5 bases). CDR3 length equals 15 residues. Germline CDR1 and CDR2: MGHRA and YSYEKL. The germline V and J ends were trimmed by 0 bases and 8 bases, with 16 bases remaining between them. DNA of the CDR3: TGCGCCAGCAGCCAAGAGAGAGCAGGGATGACGGGCTACACCTTC. Translated, it gives CASSQERAGMTGYTF.

The chain joins TRBV3-1 (or the pseudogene TRBV3-2) to TRBJ1-4; D is unresolved. The length of the CDR3 is 16 residues. Trimming cost V 4 bases and J 0 bases, with 12 bases left between them. The V gene's germline CDR1 is LGHDT and CDR2 YNNKEL (reference sequence). The DNA for the CDR3 is TGTGCCAGCAGCCGATTTATTGGCGCAACTAATGAAAAACTGTTTTTT. This translates into CASSRFIGATNEKLFF.

The genes are TRBV5-5 and TRBJ1-6, with a tentative D call TRBD1 (6 bases). The CDR3 runs 14 residues. Trimming left V 4 bases short and J 10 bases short, with 15 bases between. CDR1 SGHKS and CDR2 YYEKEE come from the germline V gene (reference sequence). DNA for the CDR3: TGTGCCAGCAGCCGGGACAACCAGAACTCACCCCTCCACTTT. Translating it yields CASSRDNQNSPLHF. Based on the CDR3 plus reference TRBV5-5 and TRBJ1-6, the full variable domain is DAGVTQSPTHLIKTRGQQVTLRCSPISGHKSVSWYQQVLGQGPQFIFQYYEKEERGRGNFPDRFSARQFPNYSSELNVNALLLGDSALYLCASSRDNQNSPLHFGNGTRLTVT.

The chain employs TRBV5-8 and TRBJ2-5; D may correspond to TRBD1 or TRBD2 (5 bases each). V dropped 4 bases and J dropped 0 bases, with 16 bases sitting between them. Germline CDR1 SGHTS, CDR2 YDEGEE. The CDR3 totals 16 residues. The CDR3 region is CASSPGMTTNQETQYF. Here the CDR3 DNA reads TGTGCCAGCAGCCCAGGGATGACTACAAACCAAGAGACCCAGTACTTC.

V usage is TRBV30 and J usage is TRBJ2-7, with D possibly being TRBD1 (5 bases). V shed 4 bases and J shed 0 bases, with 10 bases lying between them. Germline loops: CDR1 GTSNPN, CDR2 SVGIG (reference sequence). The CDR3 runs to 13 residues. The CDR3 reads CAWTKGVSYEQYF. CDR3 coding DNA: TGTGCCTGGACTAAAGGGGTCTCCTACGAGCAGTACTTC.